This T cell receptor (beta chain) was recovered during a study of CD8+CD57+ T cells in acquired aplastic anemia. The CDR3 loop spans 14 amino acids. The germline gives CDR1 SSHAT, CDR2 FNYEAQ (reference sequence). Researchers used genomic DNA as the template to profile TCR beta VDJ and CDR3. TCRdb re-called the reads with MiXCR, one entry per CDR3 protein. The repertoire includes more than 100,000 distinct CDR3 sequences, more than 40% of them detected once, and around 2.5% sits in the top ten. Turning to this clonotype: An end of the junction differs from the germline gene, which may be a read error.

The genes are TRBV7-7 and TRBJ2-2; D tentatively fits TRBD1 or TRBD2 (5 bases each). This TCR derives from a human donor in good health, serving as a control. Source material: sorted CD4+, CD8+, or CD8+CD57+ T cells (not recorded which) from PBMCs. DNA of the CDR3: TGTGCCAGCAGCTTAATAGGACACACCGGGGAGCCGTTTTTT. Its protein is CASSLIGHTGEPFF.